The rows below give T cell receptor beta chains drawn from one sample of a study of blood T cell repertoires in COVID-19. Assay used: immunoSEQ multiplex PCR; TCRdb lists only in-frame clones, some missing. The data show fewer than 300,000 clones, roughly 85% seen once. Sequencing used PBMCs or T cells enriched from blood (not recorded which). The receptor set was obtained from a woman between 25 and 40 years old who had recovered from COVID-19. The conserved cysteine and the conserved F or W are not part of the CDR3 here. The D gene is left open where the match is weak.

v_call	cdr3_length	j_call	d_call	cdr3_aa
TRBV13	15	TRBJ2-5	TRBD2	ASSLTREGPLGETQY
TRBV12-3/TRBV12-4	8	TRBJ2-5	.	ASARETQY
TRBV5-1	16	TRBJ1-4	.	ASSFAGSAAGGGEKLF
TRBV30	11	TRBJ1-5	.	AWSGVGAQPQH
TRBV6-5	13	TRBJ1-1	TRBD1	ASALPGTDNTEAF
TRBV20-1	10	TRBJ1-5	.	SASFYHQPQH
TRBV6-5	14	TRBJ2-7	.	ASSYSMRDLPYEQY
TRBV4-2	13	TRBJ2-1	TRBD1	ASSQDRDRVDEQF
TRBV28	17	TRBJ2-1	TRBD2	ASSLNSLAGGPLYNEQF
TRBV4-1	13	TRBJ1-2	.	ASSQEWEINYGYT
TRBV19	13	TRBJ2-3	.	ASSIQQGSTDTQY
TRBV23-1	13	TRBJ1-5	.	ASSQSIQNNQPQH
TRBV27	13	TRBJ2-2	TRBD2	ASSPGGGVAGELF
TRBV24-1	11	TRBJ2-5	.	ATSAGSGETQY
TRBV28	13	TRBJ2-7	TRBD2	ASSWELSSGYEQY
TRBV11-2	13	TRBJ1-1	.	ASSPLRYGNTEAF
TRBV10-3	14	TRBJ2-2	TRBD1	AISETGTGRTGELF
TRBV28	20	TRBJ2-6	TRBD1	ASRPPGQGLLNFKSGANVLT
TRBV7-9	11	TRBJ1-1	.	ASTQDMNTEAF
TRBV5-8	14	TRBJ2-7	TRBD2	ASSPELAGDEYEQY
TRBV5-4	13	TRBJ2-2	TRBD1	ASSFGQGWTGELF
TRBV27	13	TRBJ1-5	.	ASRGEGSAYQPQH